This T cell receptor (beta chain) was identified during a study of T cells in tuberculosis. Study details: Sequenced TCRs come from CD1B-GMM tetramer-binding T cells. IGRA-negative adolescents, IGRA-positive adolescents with latent tuberculosis and adults with active tuberculosis formed this South African cohort. General study results and limits: Samples were chosen by availability of cryopreserved specimens.

Adolescents were screened for latent TB by skin test and IGRA. The length of the CDR3 is 16 residues. V shed 1 base and J shed 2 bases, with 15 bases lying between them. Looked up from germline, CDR1 is SGHAT and CDR2 is FQDESV (reference sequence). A word on this clone: Its antigen is not known.

Repertoires were generated with immunoSEQ multiplex PCR, while TCRdb's copy carries only in-frame clones and drops some. The sample has tens of thousands of clones, roughly 96% seen once; the top ten hold roughly 7%. Sequenced material: PBMCs. The chain links TRBV11-1 to TRBJ2-7; tentatively, D is TRBD1 (5 bases). The clonotype was recovered from a donor aged 10 to 29 with latent tuberculosis or without tuberculosis infection. CDR3 bases: TGTGCCAGCAGCTTAGGGGCAGGGCAAATAACCTACGAGCAGTACTTC. Translation: CASSLGAGQITYEQYF.